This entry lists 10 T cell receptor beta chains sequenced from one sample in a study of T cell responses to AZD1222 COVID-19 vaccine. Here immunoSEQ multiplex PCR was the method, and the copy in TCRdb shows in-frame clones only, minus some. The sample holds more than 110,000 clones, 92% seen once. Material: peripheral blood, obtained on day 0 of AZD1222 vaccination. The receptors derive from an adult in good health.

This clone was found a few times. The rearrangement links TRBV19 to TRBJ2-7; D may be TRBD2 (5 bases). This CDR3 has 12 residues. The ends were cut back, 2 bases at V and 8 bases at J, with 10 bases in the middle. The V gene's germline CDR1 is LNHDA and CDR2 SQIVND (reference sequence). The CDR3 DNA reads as TGTGCCAGTAGTATAACGGCCGGGAAGCAGTACTTC. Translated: CASSITAGKQYF.

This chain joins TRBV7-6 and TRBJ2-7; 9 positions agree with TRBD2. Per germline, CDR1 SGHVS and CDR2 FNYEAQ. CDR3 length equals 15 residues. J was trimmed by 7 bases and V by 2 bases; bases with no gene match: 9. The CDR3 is CASSLRAGGEYEQYF. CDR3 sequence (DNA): TGTGCCAGCAGCTTAAGAGCGGGAGGAGAATATGAGCAGTACTTC.

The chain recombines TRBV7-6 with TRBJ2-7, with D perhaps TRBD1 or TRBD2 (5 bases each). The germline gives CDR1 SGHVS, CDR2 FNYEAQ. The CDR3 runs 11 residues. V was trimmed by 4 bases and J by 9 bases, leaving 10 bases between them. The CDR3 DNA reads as TGTGCCAGCAGCTCCAGGGACCGGCAGTACTTC. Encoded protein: CASSSRDRQYF.

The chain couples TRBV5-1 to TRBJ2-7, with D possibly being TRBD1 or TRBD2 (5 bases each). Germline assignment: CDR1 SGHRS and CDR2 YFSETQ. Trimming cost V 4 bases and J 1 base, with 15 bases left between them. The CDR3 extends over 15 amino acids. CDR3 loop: CASSPFGTQSYEQYF. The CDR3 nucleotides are TGCGCCAGCAGCCCCTTCGGGACGCAGTCCTACGAGCAGTACTTC.

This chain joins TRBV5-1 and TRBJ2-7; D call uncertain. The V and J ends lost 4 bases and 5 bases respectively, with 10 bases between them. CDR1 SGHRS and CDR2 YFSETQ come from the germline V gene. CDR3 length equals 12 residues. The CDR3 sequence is CASSPLPDEQYF. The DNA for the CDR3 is TGCGCCAGCAGCCCCCTTCCTGACGAGCAGTACTTC.

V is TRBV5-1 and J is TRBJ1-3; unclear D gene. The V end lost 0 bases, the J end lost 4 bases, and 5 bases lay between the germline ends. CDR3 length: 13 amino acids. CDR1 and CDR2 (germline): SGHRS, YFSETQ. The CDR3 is CASSLEFGNTIYF. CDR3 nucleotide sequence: TGCGCCAGCAGCTTGGAGTTCGGAAACACCATATATTTT. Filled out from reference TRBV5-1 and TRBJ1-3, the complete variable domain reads KAGVTQTPRYLIKTRGQQVTLSCSPISGHRSVSWYQQTPGQGLQFLFEYFSETQRNKGNFPGRFSGRQFSNSRSEMNVSTLELGDSALYLCASSLEFGNTIYFGEGSWLTVV.

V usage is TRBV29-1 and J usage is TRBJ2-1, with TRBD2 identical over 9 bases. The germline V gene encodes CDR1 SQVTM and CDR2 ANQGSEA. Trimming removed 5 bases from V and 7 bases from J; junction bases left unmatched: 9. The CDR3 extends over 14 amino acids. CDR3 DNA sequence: TGCAGCGTTCGCGGGAGGGCCGGGGTGAATGAGCAGTTCTTC. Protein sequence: CSVRGRAGVNEQFF.

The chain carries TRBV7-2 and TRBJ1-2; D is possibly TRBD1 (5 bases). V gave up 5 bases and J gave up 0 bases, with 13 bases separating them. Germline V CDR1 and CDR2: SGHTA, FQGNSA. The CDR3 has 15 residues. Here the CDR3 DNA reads TGTGCCAGCAGCCCCCGGACATCGGCTAACTATGGCTACACCTTC. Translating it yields CASSPRTSANYGYTF.

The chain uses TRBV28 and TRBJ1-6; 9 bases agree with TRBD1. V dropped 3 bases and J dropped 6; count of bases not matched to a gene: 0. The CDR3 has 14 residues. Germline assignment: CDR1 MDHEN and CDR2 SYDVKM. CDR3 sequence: CASSLDRGNSPLHF. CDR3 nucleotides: TGTGCCAGCAGTTTGGACAGGGGTAATTCACCCCTCCACTTT.

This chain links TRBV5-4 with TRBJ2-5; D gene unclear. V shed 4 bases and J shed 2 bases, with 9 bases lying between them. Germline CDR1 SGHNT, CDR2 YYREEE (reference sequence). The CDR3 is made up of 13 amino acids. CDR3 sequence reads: CASSPTSQETQYF. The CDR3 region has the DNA TGTGCCAGCAGCCCGACAAGTCAAGAGACCCAGTACTTC.